Listed below are T cell receptor beta chains from one sample, sequenced in a study of T cell clones after liver transplantation. Sequenced by immunoSEQ multiplex PCR; TCRdb stores in-frame clones only, minus some. The table lists around 100,000 clones, 82% of them singletons. The material was CD4+ T cells from blood, obtained before liver transplant. These receptors were collected from a human donor who received a liver transplant. Both conserved end residues are part of each CDR3. D genes are given only for firm matches. A clone size is listed for some rows: how often the clone was seen (once, few, many), or a class if it is expanded.

clone_size: -
j_call: TRBJ2-7
d_call: -
v_call: TRBV7-9
cdr3_aa: CASSLRGAISEQYF
cdr3_nt: TGTGCCAGCAGCCTCAGGGGGGCGATTAGCGAGCAGTACTTC

clone_size: -
j_call: TRBJ2-3
d_call: -
v_call: TRBV9
cdr3_aa: CASSVLGADTQYF
cdr3_nt: TGTGCCAGCAGCGTCTTGGGGGCAGATACGCAGTATTTT

clone_size: -
j_call: TRBJ2-3
d_call: -
v_call: TRBV14
cdr3_aa: CASSQAGTDTQYF
cdr3_nt: TGTGCCAGCAGCCAAGCAGGCACAGATACGCAGTATTTT

clone_size: -
j_call: TRBJ2-5
d_call: -
v_call: TRBV30
cdr3_aa: CAWTQGRGETQYF
cdr3_nt: TGTGCCTGGACGCAGGGGCGGGGGGAGACCCAGTACTTC

clone_size: -
j_call: TRBJ1-2
d_call: -
v_call: TRBV7-4
cdr3_aa: CASSSQADGYTF
cdr3_nt: TGTGCCAGCAGTTCCCAGGCAGATGGCTACACCTTC

clone_size: -
j_call: TRBJ1-1
d_call: -
v_call: TRBV6-5
cdr3_aa: CASSYGKSTEAFF
cdr3_nt: TGTGCCAGCAGTTACGGGAAGTCCACTGAAGCTTTCTTT

clone_size: -
j_call: TRBJ1-2
d_call: TRBD1
v_call: TRBV5-4
cdr3_aa: CASSLRDRINYGYTF
cdr3_nt: TGTGCCAGCAGCTTAAGGGACAGGATTAACTATGGCTACACCTTC

clone_size: -
j_call: TRBJ1-3
d_call: -
v_call: TRBV4-1
cdr3_aa: CASSQTSTSSGNTIYF
cdr3_nt: TGCGCCAGCAGCCAAACCAGCACAAGCTCTGGAAACACCATATATTTT

clone_size: -
j_call: TRBJ1-2
d_call: -
v_call: TRBV28
cdr3_aa: CASSPALGFSYGYTF
cdr3_nt: TGTGCCAGCAGTCCAGCCCTGGGATTTTCATATGGCTACACCTTC

clone_size: -
j_call: TRBJ1-2
d_call: -
v_call: TRBV28
cdr3_aa: CASSSRRDGYTF
cdr3_nt: TGTGCCAGCAGTTCACGGAGGGATGGCTACACCTTC

clone_size: -
j_call: TRBJ1-2
d_call: -
v_call: TRBV7-9
cdr3_aa: CASSLGGDYGYTF
cdr3_nt: TGTGCCAGCAGCTTGGGTGGGGACTATGGCTACACCTTC

clone_size: -
j_call: TRBJ2-1
d_call: TRBD2
v_call: TRBV7-2
cdr3_aa: CASSLRTSGSNEQFF
cdr3_nt: TGTGCCAGCAGCCTCCGGACTAGCGGGAGTAATGAGCAGTTCTTC

clone_size: -
j_call: TRBJ2-4
d_call: TRBD1
v_call: TRBV6-1
cdr3_aa: CASGTGKNIQYF
cdr3_nt: TGTGCCAGCGGGACAGGCAAAAACATTCAGTACTTC

clone_size: -
j_call: TRBJ1-4
d_call: -
v_call: TRBV10-3
cdr3_aa: CAISVRGEKLFF
cdr3_nt: TGTGCCATCAGTGTCAGGGGTGAAAAACTGTTTTTT

clone_size: -
j_call: TRBJ2-1
d_call: TRBD2
v_call: TRBV28
cdr3_aa: CASSRLAGGLYNEQFF
cdr3_nt: TGTGCCAGCAGCAGACTAGCGGGAGGGTTATACAATGAGCAGTTCTTC

clone_size: -
j_call: TRBJ1-1
d_call: -
v_call: TRBV6-5
cdr3_aa: CASSRFRQVTEAFF
cdr3_nt: TGTGCCAGCAGCAGATTTCGACAGGTAACTGAAGCTTTCTTT

clone_size: -
j_call: TRBJ2-1
d_call: -
v_call: TRBV19
cdr3_aa: CASTNSGVGEQFF
cdr3_nt: TGTGCCAGTACCAACAGTGGGGTAGGGGAGCAGTTCTTC

clone_size: -
j_call: TRBJ2-1
d_call: -
v_call: TRBV11-2
cdr3_aa: CASSLAGAAGNEQFF
cdr3_nt: TGTGCCAGCAGCTTAGCGGGGGCCGCTGGGAATGAGCAGTTCTTC

clone_size: -
j_call: TRBJ2-7
d_call: TRBD2
v_call: TRBV18
cdr3_aa: CASSPTSGPYEQYF
cdr3_nt: TGTGCCAGCTCACCAACTAGCGGGCCCTACGAGCAGTACTTC

clone_size: -
j_call: TRBJ2-3
d_call: TRBD1
v_call: TRBV30
cdr3_aa: CAWGRAGGDADTQYF
cdr3_nt: TGTGCCTGGGGCCGGGCAGGGGGCGATGCAGATACGCAGTATTTT

clone_size: -
j_call: TRBJ2-1
d_call: -
v_call: TRBV7-3
cdr3_aa: CASSLTDNNEQFF
cdr3_nt: TGTGCCAGCAGCTTAACGGATAACAATGAGCAGTTCTTC

clone_size: many
j_call: TRBJ1-6
d_call: -
v_call: TRBV19
cdr3_aa: CASSIMGSYNSPLHF
cdr3_nt: TGTGCCAGTAGTATAATGGGCTCCTATAATTCACCCCTCCACTTT

clone_size: -
j_call: TRBJ1-1
d_call: -
v_call: TRBV6-5
cdr3_aa: CASSYRGVGLYEAFF
cdr3_nt: TGTGCCAGCAGTTACCGGGGGGTGGGCCTCTATGAAGCTTTCTTT

clone_size: -
j_call: TRBJ1-6
d_call: -
v_call: TRBV27
cdr3_aa: CASSPRTENSPLHF
cdr3_nt: TGTGCCAGCAGTCCCCGGACCGAAAATTCACCCCTCCACTTT

clone_size: once
j_call: TRBJ2-2
d_call: TRBD1
v_call: TRBV5-6
cdr3_aa: CASRMTGDAGELFF
cdr3_nt: TGTGCCAGCAGGATGACAGGGGACGCCGGGGAGCTGTTTTTT

clone_size: -
j_call: TRBJ2-5
d_call: TRBD2
v_call: TRBV5-6
cdr3_aa: CASSPRLAGGRQETQYF
cdr3_nt: TGTGCCAGCAGCCCGCGACTAGCGGGGGGCCGCCAAGAGACCCAGTACTTC

clone_size: -
j_call: TRBJ2-5
d_call: TRBD1
v_call: TRBV7-6
cdr3_aa: CASSRQGQETQYF
cdr3_nt: TGTGCCAGCAGTAGACAGGGGCAAGAGACCCAGTACTTC

clone_size: -
j_call: TRBJ2-3
d_call: TRBD2
v_call: TRBV29-1
cdr3_aa: CSVDGLAGDSTDTQYF
cdr3_nt: TGCAGCGTTGATGGACTAGCGGGGGACAGCACAGATACGCAGTATTTT

clone_size: few
j_call: TRBJ2-1
d_call: -
v_call: TRBV5-8
cdr3_aa: CASSDRGAQFF
cdr3_nt: TGTGCCAGCAGCGATCGGGGGGCTCAGTTCTTC

clone_size: once
j_call: TRBJ1-5
d_call: -
v_call: TRBV19
cdr3_aa: CASGGSLDGGNQPQHF
cdr3_nt: TGTGCCAGTGGAGGGAGCCTCGACGGCGGCAATCAGCCCCAGCATTTT

clone_size: -
j_call: TRBJ2-5
d_call: TRBD2
v_call: TRBV5-6
cdr3_aa: CASSPRLAGGRQETQYF
cdr3_nt: TGTGCCAGCAGTCCCCGACTAGCGGGGGGGCGACAAGAGACCCAGTACTTC

clone_size: -
j_call: TRBJ2-4
d_call: TRBD1
v_call: TRBV29-1
cdr3_aa: CSVDKWDRGTKNIQYF
cdr3_nt: TGCAGCGTTGATAAATGGGACAGGGGTACCAAAAACATTCAGTACTTC

clone_size: -
j_call: TRBJ2-4
d_call: TRBD1
v_call: TRBV5-1
cdr3_aa: CASSVPGTGVYF
cdr3_nt: TGCGCCAGCAGCGTACCCGGGACAGGGGTATACTTC

clone_size: -
j_call: TRBJ1-4
d_call: TRBD1
v_call: TRBV6-1
cdr3_aa: CASGSGTGGNEKLFF
cdr3_nt: TGTGCCAGCGGATCTGGGACAGGGGGAAACGAAAAACTGTTTTTT

clone_size: -
j_call: TRBJ2-3
d_call: TRBD2
v_call: TRBV5-1
cdr3_aa: CASSFGLAGGPTTDTQYF
cdr3_nt: TGCGCCAGCAGCTTCGGACTAGCGGGAGGGCCGACCACAGATACGCAGTATTTT

clone_size: -
j_call: TRBJ1-1
d_call: TRBD1
v_call: TRBV19
cdr3_aa: CASHDPGQGWVTEAFF
cdr3_nt: TGTGCCAGTCACGACCCCGGACAGGGGTGGGTCACTGAAGCTTTCTTT

clone_size: -
j_call: TRBJ1-5
d_call: -
v_call: TRBV6-5
cdr3_aa: CASSPLSGANQPQHF
cdr3_nt: TGTGCCAGCAGTCCACTGTCCGGGGCGAATCAGCCCCAGCATTTT

clone_size: -
j_call: TRBJ2-1
d_call: TRBD2
v_call: TRBV7-3
cdr3_aa: CASSYGTSGYNEQFF
cdr3_nt: TGTGCCAGCAGCTACGGGACTAGCGGCTACAATGAGCAGTTCTTC

clone_size: -
j_call: TRBJ1-3
d_call: TRBD1
v_call: TRBV15
cdr3_aa: CATSNGDSTGNTIYF
cdr3_nt: TGTGCCACCAGCAACGGGGACAGCACTGGAAACACCATATATTTT

clone_size: -
j_call: TRBJ2-3
d_call: -
v_call: TRBV28
cdr3_aa: CASSFPPEGGGRTDTQYF
cdr3_nt: TGTGCCAGCAGTTTCCCCCCAGAGGGAGGGGGTAGGACAGATACGCAGTATTTT

clone_size: -
j_call: TRBJ1-1
d_call: -
v_call: TRBV7-2
cdr3_aa: CASSLAGATEAFF
cdr3_nt: TGTGCCAGCAGCTTAGCGGGGGCCACTGAAGCTTTCTTT

clone_size: -
j_call: TRBJ2-7
d_call: -
v_call: TRBV4-2
cdr3_aa: CASSQDFGGVRSYEQYF
cdr3_nt: TGTGCCAGCAGCCAAGATTTTGGCGGGGTTAGGTCCTACGAGCAGTACTTC

clone_size: -
j_call: TRBJ2-5
d_call: -
v_call: TRBV20-1
cdr3_aa: CSAAEGETQYF
cdr3_nt: TGCAGTGCCGCGGAGGGGGAGACCCAGTACTTC

clone_size: once
j_call: TRBJ1-2
d_call: TRBD1
v_call: TRBV9
cdr3_aa: CASSSARETGGRGYTF
cdr3_nt: TGTGCCAGCAGCTCCGCCCGGGAGACAGGGGGGAGGGGCTACACCTTC

clone_size: -
j_call: TRBJ2-3
d_call: TRBD2
v_call: TRBV10-3
cdr3_aa: CAISDSSGGSQRYTDTQYF
cdr3_nt: TGTGCCATCAGTGATTCCAGCGGGGGGTCGCAGAGATACACAGATACGCAGTATTTT

clone_size: -
j_call: TRBJ2-1
d_call: TRBD2
v_call: TRBV11-2
cdr3_aa: CASSFLGLASYNEQFF
cdr3_nt: TGTGCCAGCAGCTTCCTCGGACTAGCGTCATACAATGAGCAGTTCTTC

clone_size: -
j_call: TRBJ2-1
d_call: TRBD2
v_call: TRBV7-9
cdr3_aa: CASSSGGVVDNEQFF
cdr3_nt: TGTGCCAGCAGCAGCGGGGGCGTTGTTGACAATGAGCAGTTCTTC

clone_size: few
j_call: TRBJ1-1
d_call: -
v_call: TRBV19
cdr3_aa: CASTHDRMNTEAFF
cdr3_nt: TGTGCCAGTACCCACGACAGGATGAACACTGAAGCTTTCTTT

clone_size: -
j_call: TRBJ2-3
d_call: -
v_call: TRBV2
cdr3_aa: CASSATVTRTDTQYF
cdr3_nt: TGTGCCAGCAGTGCGACAGTTACACGCACAGATACGCAGTATTTT

clone_size: -
j_call: TRBJ2-1
d_call: TRBD2
v_call: TRBV5-1
cdr3_aa: CASSLLSGGPGNEQFF
cdr3_nt: TGCGCCAGCAGCTTGTTATCGGGAGGGCCGGGGAATGAGCAGTTCTTC

clone_size: -
j_call: TRBJ2-2
d_call: -
v_call: TRBV5-6
cdr3_aa: CASSYGPRNTGELFF
cdr3_nt: TGTGCCAGCAGCTACGGACCGCGGAACACCGGGGAGCTGTTTTTT

clone_size: -
j_call: TRBJ2-1
d_call: -
v_call: TRBV11-2
cdr3_aa: CASSLINEQFF
cdr3_nt: TGTGCCAGCAGCTTAATCAATGAGCAGTTCTTC

clone_size: few
j_call: TRBJ2-2
d_call: -
v_call: TRBV4-2
cdr3_aa: CASGNTGELFF
cdr3_nt: TGTGCCAGCGGGAACACCGGGGAGCTGTTTTTT

clone_size: -
j_call: TRBJ2-1
d_call: -
v_call: TRBV2
cdr3_aa: CASSPTLGNEQFF
cdr3_nt: TGTGCCAGCAGCCCCACATTAGGGAATGAGCAGTTCTTC

clone_size: -
j_call: TRBJ2-2
d_call: -
v_call: TRBV7-3
cdr3_aa: CASSRDGGRNTGELFF
cdr3_nt: TGTGCCAGCAGCAGAGATGGGGGCCGGAACACCGGGGAGCTGTTTTTT

clone_size: once
j_call: TRBJ1-6
d_call: TRBD1
v_call: TRBV4-3
cdr3_aa: CASRRDSNSPLHF
cdr3_nt: TGCGCCAGCAGACGGGACAGTAATTCACCCCTCCACTTT

clone_size: -
j_call: TRBJ2-7
d_call: TRBD2
v_call: TRBV28
cdr3_aa: CASTRGGSSYEQYF
cdr3_nt: TGTGCCAGCACTCGGGGGGGGAGCTCCTACGAGCAGTACTTC

clone_size: -
j_call: TRBJ1-2
d_call: -
v_call: TRBV6-1
cdr3_aa: CASTKRQGDGYTF
cdr3_nt: TGTGCCAGCACCAAACGTCAGGGCGATGGCTACACCTTC

clone_size: -
j_call: TRBJ2-3
d_call: -
v_call: TRBV7-6
cdr3_aa: CASSLLSLVTDTQYF
cdr3_nt: TGTGCCAGCAGCTTACTCTCGCTAGTCACAGATACGCAGTATTTT

clone_size: -
j_call: TRBJ1-2
d_call: TRBD1
v_call: TRBV5-1
cdr3_aa: CASRLNGQGADGYTF
cdr3_nt: TGCGCCAGCAGGTTGAATGGGCAGGGGGCGGATGGCTACACCTTC